The clone carrying this T cell receptor (beta chain) was counted between two and nine times. Use of 60 Vbeta and 13 Jbeta primers characterized the PCR. Assay: immunoSEQ multiplex PCR; the TCRdb copy retains only in-frame clones and omits some. The table lists about 130,000 clones, about 73% of them singletons. This sample was taken from a study of cytomegalovirus exposure and HLA in healthy donors. Study as a whole: Findings of an earlier analysis included about 120 million unique TCR beta sequences from roughly 200 million T cells.

Healthy donors of bone marrow made up the group. This CDR3 contains 15 residues. Deletions cut 4 bases from V and 0 bases from J, with 9 bases between. Germline CDR1 is SGHTA and CDR2 is FQGNSA. The chain joins TRBV7-2 to TRBJ2-2; no clear D gene. The sample comprised PBMCs. The receptor's source is a woman aged 40 to 50 in good health and CMV-seropositive. The CDR3 sequence is CASSYRDSNTGELFF. The CDR3 nucleotides are TGTGCCAGCAGCTACCGTGACTCGAACACCGGGGAGCTGTTTTTT.